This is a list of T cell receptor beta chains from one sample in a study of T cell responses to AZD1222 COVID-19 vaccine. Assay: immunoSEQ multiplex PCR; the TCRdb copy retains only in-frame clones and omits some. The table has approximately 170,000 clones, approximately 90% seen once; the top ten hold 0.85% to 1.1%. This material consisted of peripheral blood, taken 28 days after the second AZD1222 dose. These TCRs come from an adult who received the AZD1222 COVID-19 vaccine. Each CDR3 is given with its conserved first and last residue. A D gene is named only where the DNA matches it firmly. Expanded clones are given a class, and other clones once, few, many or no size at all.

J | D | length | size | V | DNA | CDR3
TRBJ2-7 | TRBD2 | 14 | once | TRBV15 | TGTGCCACCAGCAGGACTAGCGGGGGGTACGAGCAGTACTTC | CATSRTSGGYEQYF
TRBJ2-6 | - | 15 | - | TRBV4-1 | TGCGCCAGCAGCCCCGGGGTCGTGGACCTGCCCGTCCTGACTTTC | CASSPGVVDLPVLTF
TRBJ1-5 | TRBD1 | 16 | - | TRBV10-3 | TGTGCCATCAGTGAGCGGGGGGGGACAGGGAATCAGCCCCAGCATTTT | CAISERGGTGNQPQHF
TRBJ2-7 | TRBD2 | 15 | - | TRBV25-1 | TGTGCCAGCAAGCCGGGGGGGCAAATAGGCTACGAGCAGTACTTC | CASKPGGQIGYEQYF
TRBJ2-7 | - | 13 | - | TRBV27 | TGTGCCAGCAGGTTGACGGAAACCTACGAGCAGTACTTC | CASRLTETYEQYF
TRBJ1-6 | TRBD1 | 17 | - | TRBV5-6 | TGTGCCAGCAGCTTGGTGGCAGGGGGCTCCTATAATTCACCCCTCCACTTT | CASSLVAGGSYNSPLHF
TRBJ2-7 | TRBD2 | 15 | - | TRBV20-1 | TGCAGTGCTAGTTTAGCGGGGGCGCATGGCTACGAGCAGTACTTC | CSASLAGAHGYEQYF
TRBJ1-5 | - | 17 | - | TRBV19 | TGTGCCAGTAGTAGGTCTGCGGGAGGGGTTAGCAATCAGCCCCAGCATTTT | CASSRSAGGVSNQPQHF
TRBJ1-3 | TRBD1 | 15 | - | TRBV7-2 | TGTGCCAGCAGCCTAACAGGGGGCTCTGGAAACACCATATATTTT | CASSLTGGSGNTIYF
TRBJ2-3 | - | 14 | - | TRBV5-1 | TGCGCCAGCAGGGAGCGGGCAAGCACAGATACGCAGTATTTT | CASRERASTDTQYF
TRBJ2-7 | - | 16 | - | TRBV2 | TGTGCCAGCAGTGAAATCCAGGGAACCGCATCTAGCGAGCAGTACTTC | CASSEIQGTASSEQYF
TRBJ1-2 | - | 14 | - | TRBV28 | TGTGCCAGCAGTTTGTCGACAGTCAACTATGGCTACACCTTC | CASSLSTVNYGYTF
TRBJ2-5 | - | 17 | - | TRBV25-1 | TGTGCCACCCAAAACAGGGATGGGGTATCTTCCCGGGAGACCCAGTACTTC | CATQNRDGVSSRETQYF
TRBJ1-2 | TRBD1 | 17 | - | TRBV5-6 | TGTGCCAGCAGCTTGGCCAGGGGGCACAACTTCAACTATGGCTACACCTTC | CASSLARGHNFNYGYTF
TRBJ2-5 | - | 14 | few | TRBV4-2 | TGTGCCAGCAGCCGGACGGGGTCCCAAGAGACCCAGTACTTC | CASSRTGSQETQYF
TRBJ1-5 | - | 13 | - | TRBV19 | TGTGCCAGTAAGACCGTGGGGAATCAGCCCCAGCATTTT | CASKTVGNQPQHF
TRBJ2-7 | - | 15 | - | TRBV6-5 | TGTGCCAGCAGTAAACAGGACCCCCGGACCTACGAGCAGTACTTC | CASSKQDPRTYEQYF
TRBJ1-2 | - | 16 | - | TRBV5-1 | TGCGCCAGCAGCTTGGAAACGCAGGCCCGTTGGGATGGCTACACCTTC | CASSLETQARWDGYTF
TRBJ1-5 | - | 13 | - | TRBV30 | TGTGCCTGGAGTGACTTGAGGCATCAGCCCCAGCATTTT | CAWSDLRHQPQHF
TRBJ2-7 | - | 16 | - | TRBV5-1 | TGCGCCAGCAGCTTGGCCCCAGGGAGTCCTGTCTATGAGCAGTACTTC | CASSLAPGSPVYEQYF
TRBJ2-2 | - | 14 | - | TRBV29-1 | TGCAGCGTTGGGTCGGGTGCGAACACCGGGGAGCTGTTTTTT | CSVGSGANTGELFF
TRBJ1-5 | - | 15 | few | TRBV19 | TGTGCCAGTAGTATTACTTATTATAGCAATCAGCCCCAGCATTTT | CASSITYYSNQPQHF
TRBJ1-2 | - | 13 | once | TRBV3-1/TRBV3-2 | TGTGCCAGCAGCCAAAGGACGTTGGGGGGCTACACCTTC | CASSQRTLGGYTF
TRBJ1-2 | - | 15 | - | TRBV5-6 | TGTGCCAGCAGCTTGGGGTCAGGAGAAGGGTATGGCTACACCTTC | CASSLGSGEGYGYTF
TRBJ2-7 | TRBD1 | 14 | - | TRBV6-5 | TGTGCCAGCAGTTACTCGGACAGGAGTTACGAGCAGTACTTC | CASSYSDRSYEQYF
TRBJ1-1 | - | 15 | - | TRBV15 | TGTGCCACCAGCAGAGAAGCCAGGTTAGGAACTGAAGCTTTCTTT | CATSREARLGTEAFF
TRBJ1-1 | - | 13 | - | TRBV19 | TGTGCCAGTAGTATCTCGAGAAACACTGAAGCTTTCTTT | CASSISRNTEAFF
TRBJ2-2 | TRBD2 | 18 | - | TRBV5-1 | TGCGCCAGCAGCTTAGAGCCCCCGGCGGGGGGGTACACCGGGGAGCTGTTTTTT | CASSLEPPAGGYTGELFF
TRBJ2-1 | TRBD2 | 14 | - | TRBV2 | TGTGCCAGCAGTGAGCTAGCGGGAAGGGATGAGCAGTTCTTC | CASSELAGRDEQFF
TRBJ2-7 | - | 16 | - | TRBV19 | TGTGCCAGTAGTATAGATCATTCGGGGACGTCCTACGAGCAGTACTTC | CASSIDHSGTSYEQYF
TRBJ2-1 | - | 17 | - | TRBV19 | TGTGCCAGTAGTCAACGACCCTTGGGGGACTCCTACAATGAGCAGTTCTTC | CASSQRPLGDSYNEQFF
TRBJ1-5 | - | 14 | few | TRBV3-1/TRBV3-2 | TGTGCCAGCAGCCAAGGACAGCCCAATCAGCCCCAGCATTTT | CASSQGQPNQPQHF
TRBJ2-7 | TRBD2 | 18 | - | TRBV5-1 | TGCGCCAGCAGCTTGGGAGGACTAGCGGGGGACCTAACCTACGAGCAGTACTTC | CASSLGGLAGDLTYEQYF
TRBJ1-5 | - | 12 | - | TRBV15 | TGTGCCACCAGCCGATGGAATCAGCCCCAGCATTTT | CATSRWNQPQHF
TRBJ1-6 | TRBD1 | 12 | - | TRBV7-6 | TGTGCCAGCAGCCCCCAGGGGGGACCCCTCCACTTT | CASSPQGGPLHF
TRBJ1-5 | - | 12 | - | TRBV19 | TGTGCCAGTAAGACGGGAAATCAGCCCCAGCATTTT | CASKTGNQPQHF
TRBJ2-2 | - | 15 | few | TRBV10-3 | TGTGCCATCAGTGCTGGGGGCTTGAGGACCGGGGAGCTGTTTTTT | CAISAGGLRTGELFF
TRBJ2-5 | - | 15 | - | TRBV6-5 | TGTGCCAGCAGGAATGGGGGATCGCCCTTGTGGACCCAGTACTTC | CASRNGGSPLWTQYF
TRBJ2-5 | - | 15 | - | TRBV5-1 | TGCGCCAGCAGCTTGGCGGGGACAACCCAAGAGACCCAGTACTTC | CASSLAGTTQETQYF
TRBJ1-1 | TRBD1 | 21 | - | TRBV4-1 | TGCGCCAGCAGCCAAGAGAAAGGCGTGAACCGACAGGGCGGGGGGTACACTGAAGCTTTCTTT | CASSQEKGVNRQGGGYTEAFF
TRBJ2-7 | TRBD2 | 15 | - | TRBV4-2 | TGTGCCAGCAGCCAAGGAGCGGGGGACTCCTACGAGCAGTACTTC | CASSQGAGDSYEQYF
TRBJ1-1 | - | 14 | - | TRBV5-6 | TGTGCCAGCAGCTTGGGACAGGCGCCCACTGAAGCTTTCTTT | CASSLGQAPTEAFF
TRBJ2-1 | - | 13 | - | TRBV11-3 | TGTGCCAGCGCCTCGAACTTGTTGCATGAGCAGTTCTTC | CASASNLLHEQFF
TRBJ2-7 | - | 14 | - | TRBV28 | TGTGCCAGCCGTCGGGTGGACAGATCCTACGAGCAGTACTTC | CASRRVDRSYEQYF
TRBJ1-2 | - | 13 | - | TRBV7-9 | TGTGCCAGCAGCCCGGCCCGGGACTATGGCTACACCTTC | CASSPARDYGYTF
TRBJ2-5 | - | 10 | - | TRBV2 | TGTGCCAGCGCCTACAAGACCCAGTACTTC | CASAYKTQYF
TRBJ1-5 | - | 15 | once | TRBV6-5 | TGTGCCAGCAGCAGGGCAGGGACTAGCAATCAGCCCCAGCATTTT | CASSRAGTSNQPQHF
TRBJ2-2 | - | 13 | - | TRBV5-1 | TGCGCCAGCAGCTTGGCAGGCACCGGGGAGCTGTTTTTT | CASSLAGTGELFF